These 13 T cell receptor beta chains came from one sample sequenced in a study of cytomegalovirus exposure and HLA in healthy donors. It was with 60 Vbeta and 13 Jbeta primers that the PCR ran. TCRdb keeps only in-frame clones here, not all; method: immunoSEQ multiplex PCR. The table lists approximately 160,000 clones, roughly 80% of them singletons. Sequencing input: PBMCs. These receptors were taken from a man between 18 and 29 years old in good health and CMV-seronegative.

Remarks on this clone: The same CDR3 can be traced to other DNA sequences in this sample. The CDR3 nucleotides are TGTGCCAGCAGCTCCCCCGAGTTCCCCCTCCGACAGTACTTC. This translates into CASSSPEFPLRQYF. V and J are TRBV11-3 and TRBJ2-7; D unclear. Germline lookup yields CDR1 SGHNT and CDR2 YENEEA. The germline V and J ends were trimmed by 4 bases and 10 bases, with 20 bases remaining between them. There are 14 residues in the CDR3.

This sequence joins TRBV6-6 and TRBJ2-5; D may be TRBD1 (6 bases). The J call is doubtful: the DNA matches TRBJ2-7 better. The CDR3 is 13 amino acids. Germline CDR1 and CDR2: MNHNY and SVGAGI (reference sequence). The CDR3 here is CASMTGVSYEQYF. The CDR3, as DNA: TGTGCCAGCATGACAGGCGTTTCCTACGAGCAGTACTTC.

The rearrangement uses TRBV5-1 and TRBJ2-5; 10 nucleotides align to TRBD1. The V gene end was trimmed by 0 bases and the J gene end by 5 bases; junction bases not matched to a gene: 4. The germline V gene has CDR1 SGHRS and CDR2 YFSETQ. The CDR3 has 15 amino acids. The CDR3 DNA reads as TGCGCCAGCAGCTTGGACGGACAGGGGGGGGAGACCCAGTACTTC. This encodes CASSLDGQGGETQYF.

This chain joins TRBV13 and TRBJ2-6, with D hard to call. Germline CDR1 is PRHDT and CDR2 is FYEKMQ (reference sequence). This CDR3 is 16 amino acids long. V lost 1 base, J lost 0 bases, and 7 bases lay in between. The CDR3 DNA reads as TGTGCCAGCAGCTTAGTGGCAGACTCTGGGGCCAACGTCCTGACTTTC. Amino acids: CASSLVADSGANVLTF.

The V gene is TRBV19, the J gene TRBJ2-5, with D possibly TRBD1 on 6 matching bases. V lost 6 bases and J 5 bases, leaving 19 bases between the germline ends. CDR1 and CDR2 (germline): LNHDA, SQIVND (reference sequence). This CDR3 spans 15 amino acids. The CDR3 here is CASSTDSAVGETQYF. The CDR3 DNA sequence: TGTGCCAGTAGCACGGACAGCGCCGTGGGGGAGACCCAGTACTTC. Looking up the rest from reference TRBV19 and TRBJ2-5 gives the full variable domain: DGGITQSPKYLFRKEGQNVTLSCEQNLNHDAMYWYRQDPGQGLRLIYYSQIVNDFQKGDIAEGYSVSREKKESFPLTVTSAQKNPTAFYLCASSTDSAVGETQYFGPGTRLLVL.

This clone was picked up a small number of times. The chain carries TRBV28 and TRBJ1-5, with D possibly matching TRBD1 (6 bases). The germline gives CDR1 MDHEN, CDR2 SYDVKM. This CDR3 is built from 16 residues. Trimming took 7 bases from V and 0 from J, leaving 16 bases between them. The CDR3 is CASNERGAGSNQPQHF. In DNA, the CDR3 is TGTGCCAGCAATGAGCGGGGGGCTGGTAGCAATCAGCCCCAGCATTTT.

The chain joins TRBV9 to TRBJ1-3, with D possibly being TRBD1 (5 bases). The CDR3 length is 15 residues. The V gene lost 8 bases and the J gene lost 0 bases, with 15 bases spanning the gap. Germline V gives CDR1 SGDLS, CDR2 YYNGEE. The CDR3 region is CASTVDMTSGNTIYF. As DNA, the CDR3 is TGTGCCAGTACCGTGGACATGACCTCTGGAAACACCATATATTTT.

The chain links TRBV28 to TRBJ1-3; tentatively, D is TRBD1 (6 bases). CDR1 MDHEN and CDR2 SYDVKM come from the germline V gene. The CDR3 runs to 15 residues. Trimming took 5 bases from V and 1 from J, leaving 12 bases between them. CDR3 in DNA: TGTGCCAGCAGTCCGGGGACATTTTCTGGAAACACCATATATTTT. Protein product: CASSPGTFSGNTIYF.

The chain joins TRBV5-1 to TRBJ2-2; D possibly corresponds to TRBD1 (7 bases). Germline CDR1 and CDR2: SGHRS and YFSETQ. There are 18 residues in the CDR3. Trimming removed 5 bases from V and 0 bases from J, with 20 bases in between. CDR3 protein: CASRSPEGANPNTGELFF. CDR3 nucleotides: TGCGCCAGCAGGTCTCCGGAGGGGGCGAATCCGAACACCGGGGAGCTGTTTTTT.

A few counts support this clone. The chain combines TRBV13 with TRBJ2-2; perhaps TRBD1 as D (5 bases). Per germline, CDR1 PRHDT and CDR2 FYEKMQ (reference sequence). The CDR3 extends over 16 amino acids. V was shortened by 3 bases and J by 5 bases, with 16 bases between the two germline ends. CDR3 residues: CASSFRVVVETGELFF. For the CDR3, the DNA is TGTGCCAGCAGCTTCAGGGTTGTCGTCGAAACCGGGGAGCTGTTTTTT.

The J gene is TRBJ2-7, the V gene TRBV9; 8 nucleotides match TRBD2. V shed 1 base and J 2 bases; nucleotides not matched to a gene: 2. This CDR3 spans 14 amino acids. Germline V gene sequence: CDR1 SGDLS, CDR2 YYNGEE. The CDR3 protein is CASSVSGRPYEQYF. The CDR3 DNA is TGTGCCAGCAGCGTAAGCGGGAGACCCTACGAGCAGTACTTC. Together with reference TRBV9 and TRBJ2-7, the CDR3 gives the full variable domain: DSGVTQTPKHLITATGQRVTLRCSPRSGDLSVYWYQQSLDQGLQFLIQYYNGEERAKGNILERFSAQQFPDLHSELNLSSLELGDSALYFCASSVSGRPYEQYFGPGTRLTVT.

The count of this clone is one. The chain uses TRBV5-8 and TRBJ2-5; D perhaps matches TRBD2 (5 bases). The CDR3 loop spans 13 amino acids. Germline V gene data show CDR1 as SGHTS and CDR2 as YDEGEE. Trimming shortened V by 0 bases and J by 7 bases, and 10 bases separated the two germline ends. The CDR3: CASSLEGRGTQYF. CDR3 DNA sequence: TGTGCCAGCAGCTTGGAGGGTCGGGGGACCCAGTACTTC.

The rearrangement links TRBV27 to TRBJ2-4, with D possibly being TRBD2 (5 bases). Per germline, CDR1 MNHEY and CDR2 SMNVEV (reference sequence). V shed 1 base and J shed 6 bases, with 10 bases lying between them. The CDR3 has 14 residues. The CDR3 sequence: CASSLYGDGNIQYF. The CDR3 coding sequence is TGTGCCAGCAGTTTATACGGGGATGGAAACATTCAGTACTTC.